This T cell receptor (beta chain) was sequenced for a study of cytomegalovirus exposure and HLA in healthy donors. This clone has only one observation. What it binds is unknown. There are 20 residues in the CDR3. Whole-study findings and limits: In vitro work confirmed that a few CMV-associated chains recognize CMV antigens. Cytomegalovirus status was reportedly diagnosed by the classifier with high sensitivity and specificity.

Profiled with immunoSEQ multiplex PCR; TCRdb holds only in-frame clones, not every one. The data contain about 43,000 clones, around 90% of them seen just once; the ten biggest clones take up roughly 5.3%. This TCR derives from a man between 18 and 29 years old in good health and CMV-seronegative. The sequenced sample was PBMCs. The gene calls are TRBV12-2 and TRBJ2-3; the table calls TRBD2, which could not be checked here. TRBV12-2 is a documented pseudogene. Here the CDR3 reads CASRLVSSGENVAPTDTQYF. In DNA form, the CDR3 reads TGTGCAAGTCGCTTAGTGTCTAGCGGGGAGAATGTGGCCCCGACAGATACGCAGTATTTT.